Below, 29 T cell receptor beta chains from the same sample are listed, as sequenced in a study of CD8+ T cells in alopecia areata. The sequencing template was cDNA reverse transcribed from extracted RNA. Generated by immunoSEQ multiplex PCR, the TCRdb table keeps only in-frame clones and is missing some. The sample has 110,000 to 150,000 clones, about 60% seen once; the top ten hold under 6.5%. Source: CD4+ T cells sorted from blood, taken at week 0. These receptor sequences come from a human donor with alopecia areata.

The CDR3 loop reads CASSGTGGGYNEQFF. CDR3 bases: TGTGCCAGCAGTGGGACAGGCGGCGGGTACAATGAGCAGTTCTTC. The chain links TRBV2 to TRBJ2-1; 7 bases map to TRBD1. Germline CDR1 and CDR2: SNHLY and FYNNEI. Trimming took 4 bases from V and 4 from J; bases not matched to a gene: 7. The CDR3 covers 15 residues.

The J gene is TRBJ1-2, the V gene TRBV5-6; D is possibly TRBD1 (5 bases). Trimming stripped 0 bases from V and 10 bases from J, with 10 bases between. The V gene's germline CDR1 is SGHDT and CDR2 YYEEEE. CDR3 length: 12 amino acids. CDR3 in amino acids: CASSLVDSPYTF. The CDR3 DNA is TGTGCCAGCAGCTTGGTTGACAGCCCCTACACCTTC.

The chain uses TRBV6-5 and TRBJ2-7; weak D call: TRBD1 (6 bases). CDR3 length equals 14 residues. Between the trimmed V and J ends, which lost 5 bases and 3 bases, there was a span of 14 bases. Germline V CDR1 and CDR2: MNHEY, SVGAGI. DNA of the CDR3: TGTGCCAGCAGTAAAGGGACACCAGACTACGAGCAGTACTTC. Its protein is CASSKGTPDYEQYF.

The gene calls are TRBV5-4 and TRBJ1-2; D is undetermined. This CDR3 is built from 12 residues. With 2 bases removed from V and 8 bases from J, the gap between germline ends came to 10 bases. Germline CDR1 reads SGHNT; CDR2 reads YYREEE (reference sequence). In DNA form, the CDR3 reads TGTGCCAGCAGCTTTATGGGGAGCGGCTACACCTTC. Translation: CASSFMGSGYTF.

This chain uses TRBV11-3 with TRBJ2-1, with 7 bases fitting TRBD1. Germline V CDR1 and CDR2: SGHNT, YENEEA. V dropped 3 bases and J dropped 5; count of bases not matched to a gene: 4. The CDR3 is made up of 14 amino acids. Here the CDR3 reads CASSLHRGDNEQFF. In DNA, the CDR3 is TGTGCCAGCAGCTTGCACAGGGGAGACAATGAGCAGTTCTTC. Using reference TRBV11-3 and TRBJ2-1 for the parts outside the CDR3, the full variable domain is EAGVVQSPRYKIIEKKQPVAFWCNPISGHNTLYWYLQNLGQGPELLIRYENEEAVDDSQLPKDRFSAERLKGVDSTLKIQPAELGDSAVYLCASSLHRGDNEQFFGPGTRLTVL.

The chain joins TRBV4-3 to TRBJ2-1; D is perhaps TRBD2 (5 bases). This CDR3 is built from 15 residues. The germline CDR1 and CDR2 sequences are LGHNA and YSLEER. V was clipped by 0 bases and J by 6 bases, with 12 bases between them. This chain's CDR3 is CASSQDPWRLNEQFF. The CDR3 DNA follows: TGCGCCAGCAGCCAAGATCCTTGGAGGCTCAATGAGCAGTTCTTC.

This clone has more than one count but fewer than ten. This chain links TRBV28 with TRBJ2-7; the D is unclear. V lost 3 bases and J lost 6, with 9 bases in between. This CDR3 has 12 residues. CDR1 and CDR2 from the germline V gene are MDHEN and SYDVKM. The CDR3 region is CASSFWRREQYF. CDR3 nucleotide sequence: TGTGCCAGCAGTTTCTGGCGGCGCGAGCAGTACTTC.

The chain is built from TRBV4-2 and TRBJ1-4, with no clear D. The CDR3 has 13 residues. The germline V gene has CDR1 LGHNA and CDR2 YNFKEQ. Trimming took off 1 base at V and 8 bases at J, with 8 bases between the two ends. The CDR3 DNA follows: TGTGCCAGCAGCCAAGGTCGGATGGAAAAACTGTTTTTT. This gives the protein CASSQGRMEKLFF.

The chain carries TRBV29-1 and TRBJ2-1; TRBD2 might be the D (5 bases). V was shortened by 6 bases and J by 0 bases, with 12 bases between the two germline ends. CDR3 size: 14 residues. CDR1 is SQVTM, CDR2 ANQGSEA, per germline. CDR3 region: CSVKGASSYNEQFF. In DNA, the CDR3 is TGCAGCGTCAAGGGAGCAAGCTCCTACAATGAGCAGTTCTTC.

This clone has just a few counts. The chain combines TRBV29-1 with TRBJ2-1; no clear D gene. Trimming removed 0 bases from V and 6 bases from J, with 3 bases in between. CDR3 length: 11 amino acids. In germline, CDR1 is SQVTM, CDR2 ANQGSEA. For the CDR3, the DNA is TGCAGCGTTGAAGATCCCAATGAGCAGTTCTTC. This sequence encodes CSVEDPNEQFF.

The V call is TRBV4-3, the J call TRBJ2-1, with TRBD2 matching over 7 bases. The germline CDR1 and CDR2 sequences are LGHNA and YSLEER. V shed 0 bases, J shed 3 bases, and the junction held 11 bases outside the gene matches. There are 18 residues in the CDR3. The CDR3 bases are TGCGCCAGCAGCCAAGATTCCCCACAGCGGGGTGTCTACAATGAGCAGTTCTTC. This sequence encodes CASSQDSPQRGVYNEQFF.

The V gene is TRBV19, the J gene TRBJ1-5; D ambiguous. CDR1 is LNHDA and CDR2 is SQIVND in the germline V gene (reference sequence). The CDR3 contains 14 residues. V lost 6 bases to trimming and J lost 3 bases, with 12 bases between them. This CDR3 is CASSPQGSNQPQHF. As DNA, the CDR3 is TGTGCCAGTAGCCCACAAGGCTCCAATCAGCCCCAGCATTTT.

This chain uses TRBV5-4 with TRBJ2-3, with TRBD2 matching over 9 bases. V lost 7 bases to trimming and J lost 3 bases; unmatched junction nucleotides: 12. This CDR3 comprises 16 residues. Germline V lookup: CDR1 SGHNT, CDR2 YYREEE (reference sequence). The CDR3 sequence is CASASGRGGLTDTQYF. The CDR3, as DNA: TGTGCCAGCGCTTCGGGGCGGGGGGGCCTGACAGATACGCAGTATTTT. The whole variable domain, remainder taken from reference TRBV5-4 and TRBJ2-3, is ETGVTQSPTHLIKTRGQQVTLRCSSQSGHNTVSWYQQALGQGPQFIFQYYREEENGRGNFPPRFSGLQFPNYSSELNVNALELDDSALYLCASASGRGGLTDTQYFGPGTRLTVL.

The chain uses TRBV6-1 and TRBJ2-5; 10 bases map to TRBD2. J lost 0 bases, V lost 4 bases, and 11 bases had no gene match. CDR3 length: 18 amino acids. Germline loops: CDR1 MNHNS, CDR2 SASEGT. Written as DNA, the CDR3 is TGTGCCAGCAGTGGTCGTATAGCGGGGGGACCGTACCAAGAGACCCAGTACTTC. This translates into CASSGRIAGGPYQETQYF.

This chain uses TRBV10-3 with TRBJ2-7; 7 bases agree with TRBD2. CDR1 is ENHRY, CDR2 SYGVKD, per germline. This CDR3 has 11 amino acids. V gave up 8 bases and J gave up 6 bases; unmatched junction bases: 4. The CDR3 region has the DNA TGTGCCATCGGGGAGGGGTTCGAGCAGTACTTC. The encoded protein is CAIGEGFEQYF.

Turning to this clone: The sample carries other DNA sequences with the same CDR3. This chain connects TRBV27 to TRBJ2-5, with D perhaps TRBD1 (5 bases). The V end lost 3 bases, the J end lost 5 bases, and 10 bases lay between the germline ends. The CDR3 extends over 13 amino acids. The germline CDR1 and CDR2 sequences are MNHEY and SMNVEV (reference sequence). The CDR3 DNA sequence: TGTGCCAGCAGTTTCAGGGTCCGGGAGACCCAGTACTTC. It yields the protein CASSFRVRETQYF.

The chain couples TRBV5-6 to TRBJ2-1; D is ambiguous. The V gene's germline CDR1 is SGHDT and CDR2 YYEEEE. The length of the CDR3 is 15 residues. The V and J ends lost 0 bases and 5 bases respectively, with 12 bases between them. This CDR3 reads CASSLGRTRNNEQFF. CDR3 nucleotide sequence: TGTGCCAGCAGCTTGGGACGGACCCGGAACAATGAGCAGTTCTTC.

The chain has TRBV4-3 and TRBJ1-6; a possible D gene is TRBD1 (6 bases). Looked up from germline, CDR1 is LGHNA and CDR2 is YSLEER. The CDR3 sequence is 16 residues long. V lost 0 bases, J lost 9 bases, and 15 bases lay in between. The CDR3 is CASSQEGSGRGSPLHF. CDR3 DNA sequence: TGCGCCAGCAGCCAAGAAGGATCGGGCAGGGGTTCACCCCTCCACTTT.

This rearrangement joins TRBV4-2 to TRBJ1-2; TRBD1 matches at 10 bases. There are 16 residues in the CDR3. V trimming: 4 bases; J trimming: 4 bases; junction bases outside the gene matches: 9. Germline CDR1 reads LGHNA; CDR2 reads YNFKEQ. CDR3: CASSPEGTGVGYGYTF. CDR3 nucleotide sequence: TGTGCCAGCAGCCCGGAGGGGACAGGGGTCGGCTATGGCTACACCTTC.

This clone has more than one count but fewer than ten. This chain joins TRBV5-6 and TRBJ2-4, with D perhaps matching TRBD2 (5 bases). Trimming removed 3 bases at V and 0 bases at J, with 13 bases between. The CDR3 loop spans 16 amino acids. Germline V gene sequence: CDR1 SGHDT, CDR2 YYEEEE. The CDR3: CASSSPGSLAKNIQYF. The CDR3, as DNA: TGTGCCAGCAGCTCCCCGGGGTCTTTAGCCAAAAACATTCAGTACTTC.

In its sample, this clone was seen a few times. The chain recombines TRBV30 with TRBJ1-6; unclear D gene. Germline CDR1 is GTSNPN and CDR2 is SVGIG (reference sequence). The CDR3 spans 12 residues. V was cut by 0 bases and J by 8 bases, with 5 bases left in between. CDR3 in DNA: TGTGCCTGGAGTGTACTAGATTCACCCCTCCACTTT. Translating gives CAWSVLDSPLHF.

The V call is TRBV9, the J call TRBJ2-2; D is unresolved. V lost 2 bases, J lost 8 bases, and 10 bases lay in between. The CDR3 covers 13 residues. Germline V gives CDR1 SGDLS, CDR2 YYNGEE. CDR3 amino acids: CASSVAPAGELFF. CDR3 in DNA: TGTGCCAGCAGCGTGGCCCCGGCAGGGGAGCTGTTTTTT. The full variable domain, in which reference TRBV9 and TRBJ2-2 provide the parts outside the CDR3, is DSGVTQTPKHLITATGQRVTLRCSPRSGDLSVYWYQQSLDQGLQFLIQYYNGEERAKGNILERFSAQQFPDLHSELNLSSLELGDSALYFCASSVAPAGELFFGEGSRLTVL.

This clone was observed a few times. The rearrangement links TRBV14 to TRBJ1-4; 10 positions match TRBD1. This CDR3 contains 14 residues. Germline V gene sequence: CDR1 SGHDN, CDR2 FVKESK. V dropped 4 bases and J dropped 8; count of bases not matched to a gene: 4. CDR3 amino acids: CASSRQGAREKLFF. As DNA, the CDR3 is TGTGCCAGCAGCCGACAGGGGGCTAGGGAAAAACTGTTTTTT.

The chain joins TRBV30 to TRBJ1-1, with 7 bases that match TRBD1. V was pared by 2 bases and J by 10 bases, with 1 base of the junction left unmatched. This CDR3 has 10 amino acids. CDR1 and CDR2 (germline): GTSNPN, SVGIG (reference sequence). Here the CDR3 reads CAWSRQGAFF. The CDR3 nucleotides are TGTGCCTGGAGTAGACAGGGAGCTTTCTTT.

This clone was observed a few times. The chain recombines TRBV5-6 with TRBJ2-7; tentatively, D is TRBD2 (6 bases). Germline values: CDR1 SGHDT, CDR2 YYEEEE. This CDR3 has 11 amino acids. Trimming pared 3 bases from V and 7 bases from J, leaving 8 bases between. CDR3 sequence: CASSWGGEQYF. The CDR3 nucleotides read TGTGCCAGCAGCTGGGGAGGAGAGCAGTACTTC.

The rearrangement links TRBV2 to TRBJ2-1; D is unclear. V was pared by 4 bases and J by 7 bases, with 8 bases between. Germline V gives CDR1 SNHLY, CDR2 FYNNEI. The CDR3 sequence is 12 residues long. The chain's CDR3 is CASSGPGNEQFF. CDR3 sequence (DNA): TGTGCCAGCAGTGGTCCCGGGAATGAGCAGTTCTTC.

This clone was counted a few times. The chain employs TRBV9 and TRBJ1-1, with D maybe TRBD1 (5 bases). Germline-derived CDR1 and CDR2 are SGDLS and YYNGEE. The CDR3 contains 14 residues. V lost 4 bases to trimming and J lost 4 bases, with 14 bases between them. CDR3 coding DNA: TGTGCCAGCAGCCCCCAGGCGGGGGGCACTGAAGCTTTCTTT. Protein product: CASSPQAGGTEAFF.

This clone was observed once. This sequence joins TRBV15 and TRBJ2-7; D not resolved. CDR3 length equals 13 residues. V shed 3 bases and J shed 5 bases, with 11 bases lying between them. The V gene's germline CDR1 is LNHNV and CDR2 YYDKDF (reference sequence). Here the CDR3 reads CATSRNLDHEQYF. The DNA of the CDR3 is TGTGCCACCAGCAGGAACTTAGACCACGAGCAGTACTTC.

V is TRBV6-1 and J is TRBJ2-2; 11 bases are a match to TRBD1. Germline CDR1 and CDR2: MNHNS and SASEGT. Trimming removed 1 base from V and 6 bases from J; junction bases left unmatched: 4. CDR3 length: 16 amino acids. CDR3 sequence (DNA): TGTGCCAGCAGTGAAGTTGGACAGGGGGCTGCCGGGGAGCTGTTTTTT. Translation: CASSEVGQGAAGELFF.